The subject of this entry is one T cell receptor beta chain. This clonotype came up many times. Its antigen is unknown. No per-base quality is available; no much larger clone lies one base away. What the time point label conveys for this sample: newly diagnosed GD, antithyroid drugs for less than 3 months. For both TCR sequencing and RNA sequencing, RNA was extracted from PBMCs using TRIzol. Graves' disease was diagnosed according to American Thyroid Association guidelines. Patients for the study were recruited at an endocrinology department in Xi'an, China. Each patient gave about 8.1 milliliters of peripheral blood, collected in an EDTA anticoagulant tube. PBMCs were isolated by Ficoll Paque Plus density gradient separation without further T cell sorting. An Agilent 2100 Bioanalyzer and agarose gel were used to assess RNA quality, and a NanoDrop 2000 was used to measure RNA concentration. This entry belongs to a study of regulatory T cells in long-lasting Graves disease (dated by TCRdb to the early 2020s). Concerning the study at large: Patients with newly diagnosed Graves' disease had been on antithyroid drugs for under 3 months. Patients with persistent Graves' disease were compared with patients with newly diagnosed Graves' disease using TCR sequencing and RNA sequencing of peripheral blood. A total of about 33 samples underwent TCR sequencing, from roughly 13 patients with persistent Graves' disease and 20 patients with newly diagnosed Graves' disease. The study was conducted in China and was registered as a clinical trial.

The germline V gene provides CDR1 MNHNS and CDR2 SASEGT. From the cysteine through the phenylalanine, the CDR3 covers 14 amino acids. The sequence is cut down to CDR3 DNA, 42 bases in frame from base 1. V has 6 bases trimmed and J has 3 bases trimmed; junction bases matching no gene number 7. The method was multiplex PCR. The listed sequencing device is Illumina HiSeq 4000. CDR3 regions were amplified by Arm-PCR with iRepertoire HTBI primers to construct TCR beta libraries. Gel purification was performed on PCR products prior to sequencing. The study's own analysis went as follows. A total of fewer than 80 TRBV and approximately 15 TRBJ segments were identified across samples and were used for gene usage analysis of CDR3 amino acid clonotypes. COPE and FqMerger were used to merge the filtered high-quality paired reads into contigs. BLAST was used to align contigs to the IMGT TRBV, TRBD and TRBJ reference genes, and CDR3 was defined following IMGT. Any clonotype with a frequency above 0.1% was classified as a highly expanded clone. Repertoire diversity was measured by Shannon entropy, and V-J evenness by the Gini coefficient. A clonotype was considered public if more than one individual shared it. In TCRdb, the public reads were trimmed at Q25 with fastp and aligned with MiXCR, with productive beta chains retained. Rows with a matching CDR3 protein are joined into one entry that keeps the most common DNA and genes. TCRdb, rather than the study authors, made the V and J calls. This sample is represented by fewer than 400,000 distinct CDR3 sequences; 15% to 20% of them were singletons. The top ten constitute less than 45% of the sample.

What the research found in general, with its limitations: Because the primary lesion, thyroid tissue, could not be accessed, the study looked at peripheral blood alone. Only the TCR beta chain was sequenced and analyzed. The authors acknowledged the small sample size as a limitation that may reduce accuracy. TRBV28, TRBJ1-2 and TRBJ2-5 were preferentially used in persistent disease, while TRBV20-1 and TRBJ2-1 were favored in newly diagnosed disease. Lower TCR Shannon entropy and fewer highly expanded clones were observed in persistent Graves' disease patients than in newly diagnosed patients, which suggested clonal expansion. Patients with persistent disease shared more public clonotypes (under 3,000) than newly diagnosed patients did (approximately 970).

The sequenced sample was peripheral blood mononuclear cells (PBMCs), obtained at new diagnosis, from a patient treated with antithyroid drugs. The chain couples TRBV6-1 to TRBJ2-7; TRBD2 lines up with 8 middle nucleotides. This receptor was identified in a female donor with Graves disease. The CDR3 here reads CASRPRTSIYEQYF. The sequenced DNA: TGTGCCAGCAGACCACGGACTAGCATCTACGAGCAGTACTTC.